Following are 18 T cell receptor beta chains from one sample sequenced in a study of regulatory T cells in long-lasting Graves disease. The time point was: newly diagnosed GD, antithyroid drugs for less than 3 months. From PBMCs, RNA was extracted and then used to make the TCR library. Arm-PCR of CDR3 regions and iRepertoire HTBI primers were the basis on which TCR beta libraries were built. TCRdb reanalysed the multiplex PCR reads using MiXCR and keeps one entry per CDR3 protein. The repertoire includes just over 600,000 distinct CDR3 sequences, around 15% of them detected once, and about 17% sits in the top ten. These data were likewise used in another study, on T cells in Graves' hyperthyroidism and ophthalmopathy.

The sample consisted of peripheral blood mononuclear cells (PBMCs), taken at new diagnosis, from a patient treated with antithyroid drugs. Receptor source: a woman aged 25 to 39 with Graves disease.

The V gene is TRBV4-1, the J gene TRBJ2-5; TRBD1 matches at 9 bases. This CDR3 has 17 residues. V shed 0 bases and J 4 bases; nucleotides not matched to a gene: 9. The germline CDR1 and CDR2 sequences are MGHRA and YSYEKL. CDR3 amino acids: CASSQDHPQGARETQYF. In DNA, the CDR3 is TGCGCCAGCAGCCAAGATCATCCACAGGGGGCAAGAGAGACCCAGTACTTC.

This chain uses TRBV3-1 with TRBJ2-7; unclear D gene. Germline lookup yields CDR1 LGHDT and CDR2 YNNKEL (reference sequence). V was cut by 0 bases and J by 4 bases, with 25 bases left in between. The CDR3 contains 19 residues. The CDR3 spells CASSQEVQPTARVLYEQYF. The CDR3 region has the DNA TGTGCCAGCAGCCAAGAAGTCCAGCCCACGGCGAGAGTTTTGTACGAGCAGTACTTC.

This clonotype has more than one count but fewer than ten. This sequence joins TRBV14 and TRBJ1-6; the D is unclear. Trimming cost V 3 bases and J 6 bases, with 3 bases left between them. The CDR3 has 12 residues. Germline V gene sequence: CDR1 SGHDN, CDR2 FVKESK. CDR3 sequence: CASSHPNSPLHF. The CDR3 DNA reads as TGTGCCAGCAGCCATCCTAATTCACCCCTCCACTTT. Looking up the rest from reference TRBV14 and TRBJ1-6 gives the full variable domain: EAGVTQFPSHSVIEKGQTVTLRCDPISGHDNLYWYRRVMGKEIKFLLHFVKESKQDESGMPNNRFLAERTGGTYSTLKVQPAELEDSGVYFCASSHPNSPLHFGNGTRLTVT.

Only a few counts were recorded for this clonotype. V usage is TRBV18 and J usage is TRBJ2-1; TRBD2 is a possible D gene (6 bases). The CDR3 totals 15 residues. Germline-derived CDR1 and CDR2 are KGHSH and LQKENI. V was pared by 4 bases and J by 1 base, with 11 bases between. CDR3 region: CASSQGTASYNEQFF. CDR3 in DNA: TGTGCCAGCTCACAAGGGACTGCATCCTACAATGAGCAGTTCTTC.

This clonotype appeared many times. CDR3 sequence: CASDPGAPGSNEQYF. CDR3 nucleotides: TGTGCCAGCGACCCGGGGGCACCGGGGAGCAACGAGCAGTACTTC. V gene TRBV28 combines with J gene TRBJ2-7; either TRBD1 or TRBD2 may fit D (6 bases each). This CDR3 is built from 15 residues. Germline CDR1 is MDHEN and CDR2 is SYDVKM. V dropped 8 bases and J dropped 5 bases, with 22 bases sitting between them.

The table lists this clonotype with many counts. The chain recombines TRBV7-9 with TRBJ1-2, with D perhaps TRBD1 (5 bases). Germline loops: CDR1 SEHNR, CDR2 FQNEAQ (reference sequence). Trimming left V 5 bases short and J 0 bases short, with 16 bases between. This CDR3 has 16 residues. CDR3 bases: TGTGCCAGCAGCGACCGAAGGGACGGTACTAACTATGGCTACACCTTC. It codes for CASSDRRDGTNYGYTF. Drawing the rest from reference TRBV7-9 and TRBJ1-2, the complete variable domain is DTGVSQNPRHKITKRGQNVTFRCDPISEHNRLYWYRQTLGQGPEFLTYFQNEAQLEKSRLLSDRFSAERPKGSFSTLEIQRTEQGDSAMYLCASSDRRDGTNYGYTFGSGTRLTVV.

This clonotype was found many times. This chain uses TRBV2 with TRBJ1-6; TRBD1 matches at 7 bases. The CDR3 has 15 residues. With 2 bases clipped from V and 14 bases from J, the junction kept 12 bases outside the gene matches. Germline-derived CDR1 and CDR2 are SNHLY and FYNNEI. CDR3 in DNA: TGTGCCAGCAGTGAACTAGGGGGCGGACTTGGGACCCTCCACTTT. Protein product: CASSELGGGLGTLHF. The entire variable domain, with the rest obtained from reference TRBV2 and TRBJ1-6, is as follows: EPEVTQTPSHQVTQMGQEVILRCVPISNHLYFYWYRQILGQKVEFLVSFYNNEISEKSEIFDDQFSVERPDGSNFTLKIRSTKLEDSAMYFCASSELGGGLGTLHFGNGTRLTVT.

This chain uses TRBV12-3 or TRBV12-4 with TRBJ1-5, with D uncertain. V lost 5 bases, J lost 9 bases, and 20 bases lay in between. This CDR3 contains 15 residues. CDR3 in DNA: TGTGCCAGCAGTGAAGAAGGTGGGGTTGGGGTGCCCCAGCATTTT. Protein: CASSEEGGVGVPQHF.

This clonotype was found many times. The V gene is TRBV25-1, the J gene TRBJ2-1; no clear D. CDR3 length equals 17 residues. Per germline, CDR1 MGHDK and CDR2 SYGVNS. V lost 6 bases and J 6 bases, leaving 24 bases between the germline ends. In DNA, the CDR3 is TGTGCCAGCAGCGAAGATGGAGTCTATTTTCCACGCAATGAGCAGTTCTTC. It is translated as CASSEDGVYFPRNEQFF.

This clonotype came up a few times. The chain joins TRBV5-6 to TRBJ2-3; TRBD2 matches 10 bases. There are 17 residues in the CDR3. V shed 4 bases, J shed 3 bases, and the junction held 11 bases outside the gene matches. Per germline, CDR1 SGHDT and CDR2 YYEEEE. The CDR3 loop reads CASSDLTSGWGTDTQYF. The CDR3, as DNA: TGTGCCAGCAGCGACCTGACTAGCGGGTGGGGTACAGATACGCAGTATTTT.

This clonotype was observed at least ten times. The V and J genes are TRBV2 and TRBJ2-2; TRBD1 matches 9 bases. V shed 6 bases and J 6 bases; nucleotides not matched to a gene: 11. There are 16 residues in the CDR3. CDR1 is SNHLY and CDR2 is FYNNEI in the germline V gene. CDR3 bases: TGTGCCAGCAGCCCCTTAGGGGACAGGGTAGCCGGGGAGCTGTTTTTT. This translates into CASSPLGDRVAGELFF.

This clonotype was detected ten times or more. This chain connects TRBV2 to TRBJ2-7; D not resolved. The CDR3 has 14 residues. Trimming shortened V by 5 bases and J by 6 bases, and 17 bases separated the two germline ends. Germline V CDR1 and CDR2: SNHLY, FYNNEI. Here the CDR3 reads CASSPTPGTGEQYF. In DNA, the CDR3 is TGTGCCAGCAGTCCGACACCGGGTACGGGCGAGCAGTACTTC. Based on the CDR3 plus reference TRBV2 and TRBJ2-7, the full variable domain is EPEVTQTPSHQVTQMGQEVILRCVPISNHLYFYWYRQILGQKVEFLVSFYNNEISEKSEIFDDQFSVERPDGSNFTLKIRSTKLEDSAMYFCASSPTPGTGEQYFGPGTRLTVT.

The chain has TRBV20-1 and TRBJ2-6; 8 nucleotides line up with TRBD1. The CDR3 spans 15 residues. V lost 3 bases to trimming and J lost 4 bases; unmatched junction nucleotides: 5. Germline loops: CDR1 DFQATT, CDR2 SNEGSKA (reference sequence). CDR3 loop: CSASRRGQGANVLTF. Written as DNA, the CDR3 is TGCAGTGCTAGCCGCAGGGGGCAGGGGGCCAACGTCCTGACTTTC.

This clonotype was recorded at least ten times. The DNA for the CDR3 is TGTGCCAGCAGTGAAGGACTAGCGCGCGATACGCAGTATTTT. This codes for CASSEGLARDTQYF. The chain links TRBV6-2 or TRBV6-3 to TRBJ2-3; 9 bases line up with TRBD2. The CDR3 covers 14 residues. The germline gives CDR1 MNHEY, CDR2 SVGEGT. The V gene end was trimmed by 5 bases and the J gene end by 6 bases; junction bases not matched to a gene: 6.

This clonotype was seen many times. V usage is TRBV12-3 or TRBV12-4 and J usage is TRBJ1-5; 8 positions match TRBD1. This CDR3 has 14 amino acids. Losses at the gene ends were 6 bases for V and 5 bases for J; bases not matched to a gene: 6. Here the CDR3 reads CASSRTGSDQPQHF. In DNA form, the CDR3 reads TGTGCCAGCAGCCGGACAGGGAGTGATCAGCCCCAGCATTTT.

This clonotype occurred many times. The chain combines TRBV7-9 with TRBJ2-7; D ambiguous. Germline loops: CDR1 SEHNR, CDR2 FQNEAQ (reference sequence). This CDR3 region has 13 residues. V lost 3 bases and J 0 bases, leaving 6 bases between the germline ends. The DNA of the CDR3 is TGTGCCAGCAGCTTCTTAACCTCCTACGAGCAGTACTTC. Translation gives CASSFLTSYEQYF. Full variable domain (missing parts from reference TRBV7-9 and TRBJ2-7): DTGVSQNPRHKITKRGQNVTFRCDPISEHNRLYWYRQTLGQGPEFLTYFQNEAQLEKSRLLSDRFSAERPKGSFSTLEIQRTEQGDSAMYLCASSFLTSYEQYFGPGTRLTVT.

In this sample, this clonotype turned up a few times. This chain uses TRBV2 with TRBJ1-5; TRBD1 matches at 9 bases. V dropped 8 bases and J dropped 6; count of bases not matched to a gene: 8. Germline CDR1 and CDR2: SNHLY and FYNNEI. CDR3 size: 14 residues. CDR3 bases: TGTGCCAGCGGTCAGACAGGGGGTGGTCAGCCCCAGCATTTT. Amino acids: CASGQTGGGQPQHF.

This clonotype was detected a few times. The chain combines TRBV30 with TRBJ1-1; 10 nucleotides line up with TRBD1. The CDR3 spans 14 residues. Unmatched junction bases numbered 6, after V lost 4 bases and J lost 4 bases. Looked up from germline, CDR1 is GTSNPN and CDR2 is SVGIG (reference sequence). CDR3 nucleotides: TGTGCCTGGACCTCCGGGACAGGGGTCACTGAAGCTTTCTTT. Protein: CAWTSGTGVTEAFF.